The 24 T cell receptor beta chains below all came from one sample that was sequenced in a study of blood T cells in healthy people across ages. A second roughly 6 to 12 cycle PCR used barcoded and J-beta primers. One entry per CDR3 protein results from TCRdb running MiXCR on the 5' RACE reads. The table has approximately 2,000,000 distinct CDR3 sequences, 30% to 40% seen once. The sequencing sample was made of blood. The receptor source for this set is a human donor in good health.

The chain links TRBV7-8 to TRBJ2-1; 7 bases agree with TRBD1. The CDR3 has 15 amino acids. CDR1 SGHVS and CDR2 FQNEAQ come from the germline V gene. After removal of 7 bases from V and 4 bases from J, the junction contained 10 bases not matched to a gene. CDR3 protein: CASNPTGNFYNEQFF. The CDR3 bases are TGTGCCAGCAACCCGACAGGGAACTTTTACAATGAGCAGTTCTTC.

V gene TRBV10-3 combines with J gene TRBJ2-7, with D perhaps TRBD1 (5 bases). The CDR3 is 14 amino acids. With 6 bases removed from V and 2 bases from J, the gap between germline ends came to 14 bases. CDR1 and CDR2 from the germline V gene are ENHRY and SYGVKD. The CDR3 sequence: CAISEKSGTYEQYF. The CDR3, as DNA: TGTGCCATCAGCGAGAAGTCAGGGACCTACGAGCAGTACTTC.

The rearrangement joins TRBV6-1 to TRBJ2-5, with D tentatively TRBD1 (5 bases). CDR3 length: 18 amino acids. Germline V gene lookup returns CDR1 MNHNS and CDR2 SASEGT. Trimming cost V 6 bases and J 2 bases, with 25 bases left between them. This CDR3 is CASSPHPQTVWEQETQYF. The CDR3 DNA sequence: TGTGCCAGCAGCCCCCACCCCCAGACAGTGTGGGAACAAGAGACCCAGTACTTC.

The V gene is TRBV4-2, the J gene TRBJ2-1, with 8 nucleotides matching TRBD1. The CDR3 is 16 residues long. CDR1 and CDR2 (germline): LGHNA, YNFKEQ. V shed 3 bases, J shed 1 base, and the junction held 5 bases outside the gene matches. In nucleotides, the CDR3 is TGTGCCAGCAGCCACGCAGGACAGGGATCCTACAATGAGCAGTTCTTC. Translation: CASSHAGQGSYNEQFF.

Only a few counts were recorded for this clonotype. This chain connects TRBV6-5 to TRBJ2-1, with TRBD2 matching over 9 bases. Germline-derived CDR1 and CDR2 are MNHEY and SVGAGI. The junction had 13 bases not matched to a gene; V was cut back by 10 bases and J by 3 bases. The CDR3 runs 16 residues. This chain's CDR3 is CATMEGGGAIYNEQFF. In DNA form, the CDR3 reads TGTGCCACAATGGAAGGCGGGGGGGCTATCTACAATGAGCAGTTCTTC.

This clonotype was seen a handful of times. The gene calls are TRBV7-2 and TRBJ2-5, with no clear D. The CDR3 runs 15 residues. Germline-derived CDR1 and CDR2 are SGHTA and FQGNSA. V lost 1 base and J lost 2, with 11 bases in between. The CDR3, as DNA: TGTGCCAGCAGCTTAGGTGGCAGCGTTCAAGAGACCCAGTACTTC. Protein sequence: CASSLGGSVQETQYF.

This clonotype was seen more than once but under ten times. The chain couples TRBV28 to TRBJ2-7, with 10 bases lining up with TRBD1. The germline gives CDR1 MDHEN, CDR2 SYDVKM. The CDR3 is 14 residues long. V shed 5 bases, J shed 10 bases, and the junction held 11 bases outside the gene matches. In nucleotides, the CDR3 is TGTGCCAGCAGTCCGGGACAGGGGCCCTCCCCCCAGTACTTC. Translation: CASSPGQGPSPQYF.

Of note for this clonotype: The germline gene is not matched at one end of the junction; a read error may be the cause. The genes are TRBV29-1 and TRBJ1-2; D may be TRBD1 (5 bases). The CDR3 is 13 residues long. In germline, CDR1 is SQVTM, CDR2 ANQGSEA. DNA of the CDR3: TGCAGCGTTGGCGCGGAGCGGGGCTATGGCCACACCTTC. Translating it yields CSVGAERGYGHTF.

V and J are TRBV7-9 and TRBJ2-1, with 7 positions matching TRBD2. V was pared by 4 bases and J by 7 bases, with 7 bases of the junction left unmatched. The CDR3 is 14 residues long. Germline lookup yields CDR1 SEHNR and CDR2 FQNEAQ (reference sequence). The CDR3 nucleotides are TGTGCCAGCAGCTCGGCAGCTAGCGGTAATGAGCAGTTCTTC. Its protein is CASSSAASGNEQFF. Full variable domain (outside the CDR3, taken from reference TRBV7-9 and TRBJ2-1): DTGVSQNPRHKITKRGQNVTFRCDPISEHNRLYWYRQTLGQGPEFLTYFQNEAQLEKSRLLSDRFSAERPKGSFSTLEIQRTEQGDSAMYLCASSSAASGNEQFFGPGTRLTVL.

This clonotype was counted only a few times. The genes are TRBV4-3 and TRBJ1-2; the match to TRBD1 covers 8 bases. The CDR3 spans 15 residues. V was pared by 0 bases and J by 4 bases, with 4 bases of the junction left unmatched. CDR1 LGHNA and CDR2 YSLEER come from the germline V gene. The CDR3 DNA is TGCGCCAGCAGCCAAGATAGAGGGACAGGCTATGGCTACACCTTC. It translates to CASSQDRGTGYGYTF.

The rearrangement uses TRBV11-3 and TRBJ2-3; the D gene is possibly TRBD2 (5 bases). Between the trimmed V and J ends, which lost 3 bases and 2 bases, there was a span of 12 bases. Germline CDR1 is SGHNT and CDR2 is YENEEA. There are 15 residues in the CDR3. The CDR3 sequence: CASSLGAFPTDTQYF. CDR3 coding DNA: TGTGCCAGCAGCTTGGGAGCCTTCCCCACAGATACGCAGTATTTT.

V and J are TRBV4-2 and TRBJ1-5; D is ambiguous. CDR1 is LGHNA, CDR2 YNFKEQ, per germline. The V gene lost 1 base and the J gene lost 9 bases, with 16 bases spanning the gap. The CDR3 is 15 residues long. The CDR3 DNA follows: TGTGCCAGCAGCCAAGCAGAACAGTCTACCGGGCCCCAGCATTTT. Translated, it gives CASSQAEQSTGPQHF.

The chain combines TRBV5-1 with TRBJ1-4, with 9 bases that match TRBD1. The CDR3 runs 14 residues. Germline CDR1 SGHRS, CDR2 YFSETQ. J was trimmed by 5 bases and V by 4 bases; bases with no gene match: 3. The DNA for the CDR3 is TGCGCCAGCAGCGGACAGGGGACGAATGAAAAACTGTTTTTT. This codes for CASSGQGTNEKLFF.

The sample holds a few counts of this clonotype. DNA of the CDR3: TGCGCCAGCAGCCGCCCCATGGCCTCGGACCCTTCCTTTTACAATGAGCAGTTCTTC. Protein sequence: CASSRPMASDPSFYNEQFF. J is TRBJ2-1 and V is TRBV5-1; D gene ambiguous. Germline CDR1 reads SGHRS; CDR2 reads YFSETQ. With 4 bases removed from V and 4 bases from J, the gap between germline ends came to 27 bases. The CDR3 totals 19 residues.

This clonotype was observed a few times. J is TRBJ1-1 and V is TRBV5-1, with TRBD1 identical over 8 bases. V dropped 3 bases and J dropped 5; count of bases not matched to a gene: 3. CDR1 is SGHRS and CDR2 is YFSETQ in the germline V gene. The CDR3 has 13 amino acids. The CDR3 reads CASSWTGMTEAFF. Here the CDR3 DNA reads TGCGCCAGCAGCTGGACAGGGATGACTGAAGCTTTCTTT. The full variable domain, completed using reference TRBV5-1 and TRBJ1-1, is KAGVTQTPRYLIKTRGQQVTLSCSPISGHRSVSWYQQTPGQGLQFLFEYFSETQRNKGNFPGRFSGRQFSNSRSEMNVSTLELGDSALYLCASSWTGMTEAFFGQGTRLTVV.

The chain is built from TRBV6-2 or TRBV6-3 and TRBJ2-5, with D possibly being TRBD2 (6 bases). The germline V gene has CDR1 MNHEY and CDR2 SVGEGT. V dropped 2 bases and J dropped 5 bases, with 12 bases sitting between them. The CDR3 has 14 amino acids. The CDR3 DNA follows: TGTGCCAGCAGTTACGGGGGGACTTGGGAGACCCAGTACTTC. It specifies CASSYGGTWETQYF.

The CDR3 loop is CASSQEIWGGYEQYF. The CDR3 coding sequence is TGCGCCAGCAGCCAAGAGATCTGGGGGGGTTACGAGCAGTACTTC. The rearrangement joins TRBV4-3 to TRBJ2-7; 7 bases align to TRBD2. This CDR3 comprises 15 residues. CDR1 and CDR2 from the germline V gene are LGHNA and YSLEER. V lost 0 bases, J lost 4 bases, and 6 bases stayed unmatched.

The chain couples TRBV7-2 to TRBJ1-5; D gene unclear. The CDR3 has 17 residues. Germline V gene sequence: CDR1 SGHTA, CDR2 FQGNSA. V lost 1 base, J lost 3 bases, and 16 bases lay in between. In DNA form, the CDR3 reads TGTGCCAGCAGCTTAGGCCCCATCATGAGTTTCAATCAGCCCCAGCATTTT. Protein product: CASSLGPIMSFNQPQHF.

Concerning this clonotype: At one end, the junction sequence differs from germline, possibly due to a read error. The chain recombines TRBV7-7 with TRBJ1-5, with 7 bases lining up with TRBD1. The germline V gene has CDR1 SSHAT and CDR2 FNYEAQ (reference sequence). The CDR3 extends over 15 amino acids. Here the CDR3 reads CASSQFRGGYQPQHF. CDR3 coding DNA: TGTGCTAGCAGCCAATTCAGGGGGGGGTATCAGCCCCAGCATTTT.

The chain has TRBV20-1 and TRBJ2-5; the match to TRBD2 covers 7 bases. CDR3 size: 14 residues. CDR1 DFQATT and CDR2 SNEGSKA come from the germline V gene (reference sequence). The V segment lost 0 bases and the J segment 2 bases; nucleotides outside the gene matches: 3. The DNA for the CDR3 is TGCAGTGCTAGAGAATGGACTAGACAAGAGACCCAGTACTTC. Protein product: CSAREWTRQETQYF.

This clonotype occurred a few times. V is TRBV29-1 and J is TRBJ2-7; D not resolved. The V end lost 6 bases, the J end lost 6 bases, and 9 bases lay between the germline ends. This CDR3 has 10 amino acids. CDR1 is SQVTM, CDR2 ANQGSEA, per germline. CDR3 region: CSVATGEQYF. The CDR3 region has the DNA TGCAGCGTCGCGACGGGCGAGCAGTACTTC.

There are a few counts of this clonotype. The chain recombines TRBV3-1 with TRBJ2-5; 8 nucleotides line up with TRBD1. The CDR3 sequence is 14 residues long. J was trimmed by 0 bases and V by 5 bases; bases with no gene match: 2. CDR1 and CDR2 from the germline V gene are LGHDT and YNNKEL (reference sequence). This CDR3 is CASSGQGYQETQYF. The CDR3 nucleotides are TGTGCCAGCAGCGGACAGGGATACCAAGAGACCCAGTACTTC.

This clonotype was observed at least ten times. The chain combines TRBV5-6 with TRBJ2-7, with D unresolved. This CDR3 is 12 amino acids long. The ends were cut back, 4 bases at V and 0 bases at J, with 5 bases in the middle. Germline V gene data show CDR1 as SGHDT and CDR2 as YYEEEE. CDR3 sequence (DNA): TGTGCCAGCAGCGTAGGCTCCTACGAGCAGTACTTC. The encoded protein is CASSVGSYEQYF.

This chain uses TRBV6-2 or TRBV6-3 with TRBJ1-5; D ambiguous. The CDR3 extends over 17 amino acids. V shed 6 bases and J shed 0 bases, with 18 bases lying between them. CDR1 is MNHEY, CDR2 SVGEGT, per germline. CDR3 nucleotide sequence: TGTGCCAGCAGCTTCAACCCTGGCGGGAATAGCAATCAGCCCCAGCATTTT. It specifies CASSFNPGGNSNQPQHF.